The 26 T cell receptor beta chains below all came from one sample that was sequenced in a study of shared clonotypes between healthy human individuals. Sequencing used immunoSEQ multiplex PCR; TCRdb keeps in-frame clones, though not all of them. Found here are more than 500,000 clones, approximately 95% of them singletons; the top ten hold over 0.1%. CD45RO-negative, CCR7-selected cells formed the naive CD8 fraction, which excluded terminally differentiated effector memory CD45RA+ cells. Sequenced material: naive CD8+ T cells sorted from blood. Every receptor here comes from a woman under 40 in good health.

The chain links TRBV27 to TRBJ1-5, with D possibly being TRBD1 (6 bases). Germline values: CDR1 MNHEY, CDR2 SMNVEV (reference sequence). V lost 5 bases to trimming and J lost 7 bases, with 21 bases between them. This CDR3 has 16 residues. Here the CDR3 DNA reads TGTGCCAGCAGTCAAACATGGGGGGCGCAGGGGCAGCCCCAGCATTTT. It encodes CASSQTWGAQGQPQHF.

The chain links TRBV11-2 to TRBJ2-7; 8 positions match TRBD2. The CDR3 is 14 amino acids. The V and J ends lost 4 bases and 2 bases, in that order; junction bases with no gene match: 4. Per the germline V gene, CDR1 is SGHAT and CDR2 is FQNNGV. CDR3 coding DNA: TGTGCCAGCAGCTACACTAGCGGCACCTACGAGCAGTACTTC. This translates into CASSYTSGTYEQYF.

CDR3 region: CASSQEFGPLNTEAFF. CDR3 nucleotide sequence: TGTGCCAGCAGCCAAGAGTTCGGGCCGTTGAACACTGAAGCTTTCTTT. The chain couples TRBV4-2 to TRBJ1-1; no clear D gene. V lost 0 bases and J 0 bases, leaving 11 bases between the germline ends. Per the germline V gene, CDR1 is LGHNA and CDR2 is YNFKEQ. This CDR3 contains 16 residues.

This chain connects TRBV27 to TRBJ2-2; the D gene is possibly TRBD2 (5 bases). Between the trimmed V and J ends, which lost 3 bases and 7 bases, there was a span of 18 bases. This CDR3 is built from 16 residues. Germline CDR1 and CDR2: MNHEY and SMNVEV (reference sequence). The CDR3 reads CASSFSLASRHGELFF. The CDR3 bases are TGTGCCAGCAGTTTTTCCCTAGCTAGTCGTCACGGGGAGCTGTTTTTT.

The chain carries TRBV7-9 and TRBJ2-7, with 10 bases fitting TRBD1. Germline V gene sequence: CDR1 SEHNR, CDR2 FQNEAQ (reference sequence). Germline trimming cut 3 bases from V and 5 bases from J; bases unmatched to any gene: 13. There are 17 residues in the CDR3. CDR3 DNA: TGTGCCAGCAGCTTTTACACCGGGACAGGGGTGTTTGACGAGCAGTACTTC. Its protein product is CASSFYTGTGVFDEQYF.

Here the CDR3 reads CASSLDGRGETQYF. The CDR3 coding sequence is TGTGCCAGCAGCTTGGACGGGAGGGGGGAGACCCAGTACTTC. This rearrangement joins TRBV5-6 to TRBJ2-5, with 8 nucleotides matching TRBD2. The germline V gene encodes CDR1 SGHDT and CDR2 YYEEEE. Trimming took 0 bases from V and 5 from J; bases not matched to a gene: 3. This CDR3 contains 14 residues.

The chain carries TRBV7-8 and TRBJ1-4; D not resolved. The ends were cut back, 4 bases at V and 8 bases at J, with 14 bases in the middle. The CDR3 is 14 residues long. Germline assignment: CDR1 SGHVS and CDR2 FQNEAQ. Here the CDR3 DNA reads TGTGCCAGCAGCTCGGGAGCGGTGGGGGAAAAACTGTTTTTT. Protein product: CASSSGAVGEKLFF. The complete variable domain, with remaining parts taken from reference TRBV7-8 and TRBJ1-4, reads GAGVSQSPRYKVAKRGQDVALRCDPISGHVSLFWYQQALGQGPEFLTYFQNEAQLDKSGLPSDRFFAERPEGSVSTLKIQRTQQEDSAVYLCASSSGAVGEKLFFGSGTQLSVL.

The genes are TRBV6-1 and TRBJ2-7, with 10 bases lining up with TRBD2. The junction had 12 bases not matched to a gene; V was cut back by 2 bases and J by 2 bases. Germline V gene sequence: CDR1 MNHNS, CDR2 SASEGT. This CDR3 region has 18 residues. The CDR3 DNA sequence: TGTGCCAGCAGTGAACCCGACATCCCTAGCGGGAGCCCCTACGAGCAGTACTTC. Translating it yields CASSEPDIPSGSPYEQYF.

The CDR3 DNA sequence: TGTGCCAGCAGCTTCGGGTTGAACACTGAAGCTTTCTTT. Encoded protein: CASSFGLNTEAFF. The gene calls are TRBV7-6 and TRBJ1-1, with unresolved D. V shed 3 bases and J shed 0 bases, with 5 bases lying between them. Germline V gene lookup returns CDR1 SGHVS and CDR2 FNYEAQ. The CDR3 loop spans 13 amino acids.

The chain joins TRBV19 to TRBJ2-7; D remains unclear. Germline V gives CDR1 LNHDA, CDR2 SQIVND (reference sequence). There are 15 residues in the CDR3. With 2 bases removed from V and 3 bases from J, the gap between germline ends came to 14 bases. The CDR3 coding sequence is TGTGCCAGTAGTATACAGGTATCCTCCTTCTACGAGCAGTACTTC. Its translation is CASSIQVSSFYEQYF.

This rearrangement joins TRBV28 to TRBJ2-5, with D possibly TRBD2 on 6 matching bases. The better agreement between TRBJ2-7 and the DNA end casts doubt on the J call. The CDR3 loop spans 12 amino acids. Germline-derived CDR1 and CDR2 are MDHEN and SYDVKM. CDR3 in amino acids: CASSPGGREQYF. DNA for the CDR3: TGTGCCAGCAGTCCCGGGGGTCGCGAGCAGTACTTC.

J is TRBJ1-5 and V is TRBV2; 9 nucleotides align to TRBD1. The CDR3 spans 15 residues. CDR1 SNHLY and CDR2 FYNNEI come from the germline V gene. Germline trimming cut 8 bases from V and 3 bases from J; bases unmatched to any gene: 8. The CDR3 sequence: CASQGTGIPNQPQHF. The CDR3 DNA is TGTGCCAGCCAAGGGACAGGGATTCCCAATCAGCCCCAGCATTTT.

The chain joins TRBV9 to TRBJ2-4; a weak D match, TRBD2 (6 bases). Between the trimmed V and J ends, which lost 0 bases and 9 bases, there was a span of 22 bases. CDR3 length: 17 residues. The V gene's germline CDR1 is SGDLS and CDR2 YYNGEE. The CDR3 sequence is CASSVGAPYLSEGIQYF. CDR3 coding DNA: TGTGCCAGCAGCGTAGGTGCGCCGTATTTGTCGGAGGGCATTCAGTACTTC.

The rearrangement joins TRBV2 to TRBJ1-3, with D perhaps matching TRBD1 (5 bases). Trimming removed 6 bases at V and 5 bases at J, with 11 bases between. Germline CDR1 SNHLY, CDR2 FYNNEI. This CDR3 comprises 13 residues. For the CDR3, the DNA is TGTGCCAGCAGCCCGGGACGGCGAAACACCATATATTTT. As protein: CASSPGRRNTIYF.

The chain uses TRBV27 and TRBJ2-1; 14 nucleotides agree with TRBD2. CDR3 length: 15 residues. Germline CDR1 is MNHEY and CDR2 is SMNVEV (reference sequence). The V gene end was trimmed by 7 bases and the J gene end by 9 bases; junction bases not matched to a gene: 8. CDR3 sequence: CASTLGLAGEGEQFF. CDR3 nucleotides: TGTGCCAGCACCTTGGGACTAGCGGGAGAAGGTGAGCAGTTCTTC.

The rearrangement joins TRBV5-4 to TRBJ2-7; 9 bases line up with TRBD1. V lost 4 bases, J lost 5 bases, and 4 bases stayed unmatched. The CDR3 has 13 residues. The germline CDR1 and CDR2 sequences are SGHNT and YYREEE (reference sequence). The CDR3 reads CASSPDRGNEQYF. CDR3 coding DNA: TGTGCCAGCAGCCCCGACAGGGGGAACGAGCAGTACTTC.

In this sample, this clone turned up once. The chain couples TRBV7-9 to TRBJ2-7, with D possibly matching TRBD2 (5 bases). In germline, CDR1 is SEHNR, CDR2 FQNEAQ (reference sequence). Trimming removed 2 bases from V and 0 bases from J, with 11 bases in between. The CDR3 runs to 15 residues. The DNA of the CDR3 is TGTGCCAGCAGCTTAACCCAAGGGAGCTCCTACGAGCAGTACTTC. Translation: CASSLTQGSSYEQYF.

V gene TRBV9 combines with J gene TRBJ2-7; possible D gene TRBD1, 6 bases. This CDR3 spans 14 amino acids. V lost 3 bases and J lost 2, with 12 bases in between. Germline CDR1 SGDLS, CDR2 YYNGEE. The CDR3 reads CASSEGDPAYEQYF. CDR3 in DNA: TGTGCCAGCAGCGAGGGGGACCCTGCCTACGAGCAGTACTTC.

The chain couples TRBV28 to TRBJ2-5, with unresolved D. The J call may be mistaken, given a closer DNA end match to TRBJ2-7. Germline lookup yields CDR1 MDHEN and CDR2 SYDVKM. This CDR3 spans 12 amino acids. For the CDR3, the DNA is TGTGCCAGTATACAGCGATTCTACGAGCAGTACTTC. This translates into CASIQRFYEQYF.

The V and J genes are TRBV7-2 and TRBJ2-7, with D hard to call. V dropped 6 bases and J dropped 0 bases, with 3 bases sitting between them. Germline lookup yields CDR1 SGHTA and CDR2 FQGNSA. The CDR3 contains 11 residues. The CDR3 spells CASRNSYEQYF. The CDR3 region has the DNA TGTGCCAGCAGAAACTCCTACGAGCAGTACTTC.

CDR3 sequence (DNA): TGTGCCAGCAGCGGTGGAGGACTAGGTATCTATGAGCAGTTCTTC. Protein product: CASSGGGLGIYEQFF. This chain connects TRBV7-9 to TRBJ2-1, with TRBD2 matching 7 bases. In germline, CDR1 is SEHNR, CDR2 FQNEAQ (reference sequence). The V segment lost 5 bases and the J segment 8 bases; nucleotides outside the gene matches: 12. The CDR3 spans 15 residues.

The sample holds one count of this clone. The chain employs TRBV6-5 and TRBJ2-1; 9 bases are shared with TRBD2. Per germline, CDR1 MNHEY and CDR2 SVGAGI. The J segment lost 8 bases and the V segment lost 2 bases, leaving 7 bases of the junction unmatched. There are 15 residues in the CDR3. CDR3 loop: CASSYLASGMDEQFF. For the CDR3, the DNA is TGTGCCAGCAGTTACCTTGCTAGCGGGATGGATGAGCAGTTCTTC.

A few counts support this clone. The genes are TRBV4-2 and TRBJ1-4, with 7 bases aligning to TRBD1. The germline V gene encodes CDR1 LGHNA and CDR2 YNFKEQ. The V gene end was trimmed by 4 bases and the J gene end by 8 bases; junction bases not matched to a gene: 10. The CDR3 consists of 15 residues. CDR3 in DNA: TGTGCCAGCAGCCTTGCCGGGACAGTCAGGGAAAAACTGTTTTTT. Its translation is CASSLAGTVREKLFF.

The V and J genes are TRBV28 and TRBJ2-1; D gene unclear. The CDR3 spans 11 residues. Trimming took off 8 bases at V and 9 bases at J, with 11 bases between the two ends. Per germline, CDR1 MDHEN and CDR2 SYDVKM. CDR3 nucleotide sequence: TGTGCCAGCGAAATAGGTGCTGAGCAGTTCTTC. It is translated as CASEIGAEQFF.

V gene TRBV27 combines with J gene TRBJ2-1, with 9 bases matching TRBD2. The germline V gene has CDR1 MNHEY and CDR2 SMNVEV (reference sequence). Unmatched junction bases numbered 4, after V lost 3 bases and J lost 4 bases. The CDR3 spans 15 residues. The CDR3 spells CASSLLAGRYNEQFF. The DNA for the CDR3 is TGTGCCAGCAGTTTGCTAGCGGGAAGGTACAATGAGCAGTTCTTC.

The chain combines TRBV2 with TRBJ1-2, with D maybe TRBD1 (5 bases). The CDR3 runs to 12 residues. Trimming left V 5 bases short and J 12 bases short, with 16 bases between. Germline loops: CDR1 SNHLY, CDR2 FYNNEI. The CDR3 protein is CASSNRQGWDTF. CDR3 DNA sequence: TGTGCCAGCAGTAATCGGCAGGGATGGGACACCTTC.